A single sample is the source of the 4 T cell receptor beta chains below, sequenced in a study of blood T cell repertoires in COVID-19 (dated by TCRdb to 2018 to 2021). Libraries were prepared through the immunoSEQ multiplex PCR assay. Sourced from immuneACCESS, this table was stored by TCRdb with only in-frame sequences that have V and J called. A share of the clones is absent; for the studies checked, an unresolved V gene accounts for under half, and the remainder has no known explanation. The sample includes some 69,000 clones, with roughly 73% observed a single time. More than 40% of the sample comes from the top ten. Specimen: peripheral blood. The source is a human donor in a cohort sampled during active COVID-19.

V is TRBV5-1 and J is TRBJ1-1; no definite D call. Germline V gene sequence: CDR1 SGHRS, CDR2 YFSETQ. V was cut by 2 bases and J by 0 bases, with 8 bases left in between. This CDR3 has 14 amino acids. The CDR3 sequence: CASSFQTLNTEAFF. The CDR3 coding sequence is TGCGCCAGCAGCTTCCAGACTCTGAACACTGAAGCTTTCTTT.

The rearrangement joins TRBV12-3 or TRBV12-4 to TRBJ2-7; D is ambiguous. The CDR3 contains 13 residues. Trimming left V 4 bases short and J 2 bases short, with 9 bases between. DNA for the CDR3: TGTGCCAGCAGTTATTCCAGGCCCTACGAGCAGTACTTC. Amino acid sequence: CASSYSRPYEQYF.

The J gene is TRBJ2-7, the V gene TRBV7-9, with D perhaps matching TRBD1 (8 bases). The CDR3 covers 12 residues. CDR1 is SEHNR, CDR2 FQNEAQ, per germline (reference sequence). The ends were cut back, 5 bases at V and 9 bases at J, with 14 bases in the middle. CDR3 nucleotides: TGTGCCAGCAGCCCACAGGGGGGGCCGCAGTACTTC. Amino acids: CASSPQGGPQYF.

As DNA, the CDR3 is TGTGCCTGGAGTGTGCGGAGAGGAGATACGCAGTATTTT. This codes for CAWSVRRGDTQYF. The chain links TRBV30 to TRBJ2-3, with unresolved D. With 0 bases removed from V and 5 bases from J, the gap between germline ends came to 9 bases. This CDR3 comprises 13 residues. Per the germline V gene, CDR1 is GTSNPN and CDR2 is SVGIG (reference sequence). The full variable domain, rest sourced from reference TRBV30 and TRBJ2-3, is SQTIHQWPATLVQPVGSPLSLECTVEGTSNPNLYWYRQAAGRGLQLLFYSVGIGQISSEVPQNLSASRPQDRQFILSSKKLLLSDSGFYLCAWSVRRGDTQYFGPGTRLTVL.